This TCR beta chain appears in the sequencing data of a study of CD8+CD57+ T cells in acquired aplastic anemia. Profiling that covered TCR beta VDJ and CDR3 relied on genomic DNA as its template. TCRdb fed the reads into MiXCR, producing one record per CDR3 protein. The table has about 58,000 distinct CDR3 sequences, around 50% seen once. Flow cytometry had shown expanded CD8+CD57+ cells in the patients chosen for sequencing. Within the sample, this clonotype is medium-sized (0.01 to 0.1%). Germline assignment: CDR1 SGDLS and CDR2 YYNGEE. This CDR3 spans 12 amino acids. Trimming stripped 5 bases from V and 6 bases from J, with 11 bases between.

V and J are TRBV9 and TRBJ1-2, with a possible D match to TRBD1 (5 bases). The sequence came from a human donor with aplastic anemia. The sequenced material came from sorted CD4+, CD8+, or CD8+CD57+ T cells (not recorded which) from PBMCs. The CDR3 spells CASRTGADGYTF. The DNA of the CDR3 is TGTGCCAGCAGAACAGGAGCAGATGGCTACACCTTC.